Each of the 17 T cell receptor beta chains below was sequenced from the same sample in a study of cytomegalovirus exposure and HLA in healthy donors. Here immunoSEQ multiplex PCR was the method, and the copy in TCRdb shows in-frame clones only, minus some. The profile shows more than 90,000 clones, approximately 93% of them singletons. Sequenced sample: PBMCs. These receptors came from a woman younger than 45 in good health and CMV-seropositive.

V gene TRBV18 combines with J gene TRBJ1-3, with 8 bases matching TRBD1. Looked up from germline, CDR1 is KGHSH and CDR2 is LQKENI. This CDR3 has 13 amino acids. Trimming took 3 bases from V and 8 from J; bases not matched to a gene: 3. The CDR3 nucleotides read TGTGCCAGCTCACCGACAGGGGTGTACACCATATATTTT. This encodes CASSPTGVYTIYF.

The rearrangement uses TRBV15 and TRBJ2-7; tentative D call: TRBD1 (7 bases). This CDR3 comprises 14 residues. The germline CDR1 and CDR2 sequences are LNHNV and YYDKDF (reference sequence). Trimming left V 1 base short and J 3 bases short, with 10 bases between. The chain's CDR3 is CATSRGGDSYEQYF. The CDR3 coding sequence is TGTGCCACCAGCAGAGGGGGGGACAGCTACGAGCAGTACTTC.

This chain links TRBV19 with TRBJ2-1, with TRBD2 identical over 7 bases. Germline V gene lookup returns CDR1 LNHDA and CDR2 SQIVND (reference sequence). This CDR3 spans 17 amino acids. The ends lost 4 bases at V and 8 bases at J; junction bases unmatched: 17. CDR3 sequence reads: CASSTNGWDYLDYEQFF. CDR3 in DNA: TGTGCCAGTAGTACCAACGGTTGGGACTACTTAGACTATGAGCAGTTCTTC.

The sample holds one count of this clone. This chain connects TRBV27 to TRBJ1-1, with D unresolved. The germline V gene has CDR1 MNHEY and CDR2 SMNVEV (reference sequence). V dropped 8 bases and J dropped 0 bases, with 10 bases sitting between them. This CDR3 comprises 13 residues. The CDR3 DNA reads as TGTGCCAGCGGGCGTATAATGAACACTGAAGCTTTCTTT. This codes for CASGRIMNTEAFF.

The V call is TRBV7-7, the J call TRBJ2-1; 9 bases fit TRBD2. The CDR3 spans 15 residues. The germline gives CDR1 SSHAT, CDR2 FNYEAQ (reference sequence). The ends lost 5 bases at V and 5 bases at J; junction bases unmatched: 7. The CDR3 DNA sequence: TGTGCCAGCAGCCCTTTTAGCGGGAGCAACAATGAGCAGTTCTTC. Translation: CASSPFSGSNNEQFF.

The chain recombines TRBV27 with TRBJ1-5; 10 bases line up with TRBD1. The ends lost 4 bases at V and 5 bases at J; junction bases unmatched: 5. Per the germline V gene, CDR1 is MNHEY and CDR2 is SMNVEV (reference sequence). The CDR3 spans 15 residues. CDR3 sequence: CASSSGTGEYQPQHF. The CDR3 region has the DNA TGTGCCAGCAGTTCCGGGACAGGGGAATATCAGCCCCAGCATTTT.

The rearrangement uses TRBV6-6 and TRBJ1-5; D not certain. This CDR3 region has 14 residues. Trimming stripped 2 bases from V and 7 bases from J, with 12 bases between. CDR1 is MNHNY and CDR2 is SVGAGI in the germline V gene (reference sequence). CDR3 nucleotide sequence: TGTGCCAGCAGTTACCAATATCCGGGGCAGCCCCAGCATTTT. Its protein is CASSYQYPGQPQHF.

This sequence joins TRBV15 and TRBJ1-2, with D tentatively TRBD1 (5 bases). Trimming left V 1 base short and J 7 bases short, with 16 bases between. Germline V gene data show CDR1 as LNHNV and CDR2 as YYDKDF (reference sequence). This CDR3 is 15 amino acids long. The CDR3 DNA is TGTGCCACCAGCAGAGCCCTCGGGGGGGTCACTGGCTACACCTTC. Encoded protein: CATSRALGGVTGYTF.

This chain uses TRBV19 with TRBJ2-1, with TRBD2 matching 10 bases. J lost 0 bases, V lost 9 bases, and 14 bases had no gene match. The CDR3 contains 18 residues. CDR1 and CDR2 from the germline V gene are LNHDA and SQIVND (reference sequence). CDR3 in amino acids: CASRTRSGRGSSYNEQFF. The CDR3 DNA reads as TGTGCCAGCCGTACGAGGAGCGGGAGGGGGAGCTCCTACAATGAGCAGTTCTTC.

The rearrangement joins TRBV7-2 to TRBJ2-2; 9 bases match TRBD2. CDR3 length: 16 amino acids. Trimming cost V 10 bases and J 10 bases; bases outside gene matches: 19. CDR1 is SGHTA, CDR2 FQGNSA, per germline. CDR3 loop: CATALGREGRREELFF. The CDR3 DNA reads as TGTGCCACCGCCCTTGGGCGGGAGGGCCGTCGAGAGGAGCTGTTTTTT.

Worth noting for this clone: This same CDR3 is encoded by further DNA sequences in the sample. The rearrangement uses TRBV7-9 and TRBJ1-2, with a weak D call TRBD1 (6 bases). The CDR3 spans 13 residues. Trimming shortened V by 1 base and J by 3 bases, and 6 bases separated the two germline ends. Germline V CDR1 and CDR2: SEHNR, FQNEAQ (reference sequence). CDR3 coding DNA: TGTGCCAGCAGCTTAGGGACAGACTATGGCTACACCTTC. It yields the protein CASSLGTDYGYTF.

V usage is TRBV28 and J usage is TRBJ1-1; D gene uncertain. Germline CDR1 reads MDHEN; CDR2 reads SYDVKM. V was pared by 2 bases and J by 2 bases, with 12 bases between. This CDR3 is built from 15 residues. The CDR3: CASSLDNRVNTEAFF. The CDR3 region has the DNA TGTGCCAGCAGTTTAGATAACAGAGTAAACACTGAAGCTTTCTTT.

The chain carries TRBV28 and TRBJ1-2; no reliable D call. The V gene lost 3 bases and the J gene lost 3 bases, with 11 bases spanning the gap. In germline, CDR1 is MDHEN, CDR2 SYDVKM. This CDR3 has 14 amino acids. CDR3 sequence (DNA): TGTGCCAGCAGTTTGCCCCCAGGTGACTATGGCTACACCTTC. It encodes CASSLPPGDYGYTF.

This clone was picked up one time. This rearrangement joins TRBV4-1 to TRBJ2-2; tentative D call: TRBD1 (5 bases). Germline V gene data show CDR1 as MGHRA and CDR2 as YSYEKL. V lost 2 bases and J lost 1, with 14 bases in between. The CDR3 extends over 17 amino acids. CDR3 region: CASSQTTLDRNTGELFF. Written as DNA, the CDR3 is TGCGCCAGCAGCCAAACCACGCTCGACAGGAACACCGGGGAGCTGTTTTTT.

The rearrangement links TRBV5-1 to TRBJ2-3, with 8 bases identical to TRBD2. J was trimmed by 6 bases and V by 0 bases; bases with no gene match: 12. Germline V gene lookup returns CDR1 SGHRS and CDR2 YFSETQ. The CDR3 sequence is 17 residues long. This CDR3 reads CASSLDAAGGVGDTQYF. CDR3 in DNA: TGCGCCAGCAGCTTGGACGCCGCGGGAGGAGTCGGGGATACGCAGTATTTT.

J is TRBJ2-7 and V is TRBV11-2; D unresolved. Germline V gene data show CDR1 as SGHAT and CDR2 as FQNNGV. The CDR3 length is 14 residues. V lost 5 bases, J lost 2 bases, and 13 bases lay in between. The CDR3 DNA is TGTGCCAGCAGCCCAATAGCAGCTCCCTACGAGCAGTACTTC. It is translated as CASSPIAAPYEQYF.

The gene calls are TRBV30 and TRBJ2-3; D uncertain. Germline loops: CDR1 GTSNPN, CDR2 SVGIG (reference sequence). Trimming left V 1 base short and J 1 base short, with 15 bases between. This CDR3 spans 16 amino acids. The CDR3 nucleotides are TGTGCCTGGAGTGCTGGGCAGTTATTCGGCACAGATACGCAGTATTTT. Residues: CAWSAGQLFGTDTQYF.